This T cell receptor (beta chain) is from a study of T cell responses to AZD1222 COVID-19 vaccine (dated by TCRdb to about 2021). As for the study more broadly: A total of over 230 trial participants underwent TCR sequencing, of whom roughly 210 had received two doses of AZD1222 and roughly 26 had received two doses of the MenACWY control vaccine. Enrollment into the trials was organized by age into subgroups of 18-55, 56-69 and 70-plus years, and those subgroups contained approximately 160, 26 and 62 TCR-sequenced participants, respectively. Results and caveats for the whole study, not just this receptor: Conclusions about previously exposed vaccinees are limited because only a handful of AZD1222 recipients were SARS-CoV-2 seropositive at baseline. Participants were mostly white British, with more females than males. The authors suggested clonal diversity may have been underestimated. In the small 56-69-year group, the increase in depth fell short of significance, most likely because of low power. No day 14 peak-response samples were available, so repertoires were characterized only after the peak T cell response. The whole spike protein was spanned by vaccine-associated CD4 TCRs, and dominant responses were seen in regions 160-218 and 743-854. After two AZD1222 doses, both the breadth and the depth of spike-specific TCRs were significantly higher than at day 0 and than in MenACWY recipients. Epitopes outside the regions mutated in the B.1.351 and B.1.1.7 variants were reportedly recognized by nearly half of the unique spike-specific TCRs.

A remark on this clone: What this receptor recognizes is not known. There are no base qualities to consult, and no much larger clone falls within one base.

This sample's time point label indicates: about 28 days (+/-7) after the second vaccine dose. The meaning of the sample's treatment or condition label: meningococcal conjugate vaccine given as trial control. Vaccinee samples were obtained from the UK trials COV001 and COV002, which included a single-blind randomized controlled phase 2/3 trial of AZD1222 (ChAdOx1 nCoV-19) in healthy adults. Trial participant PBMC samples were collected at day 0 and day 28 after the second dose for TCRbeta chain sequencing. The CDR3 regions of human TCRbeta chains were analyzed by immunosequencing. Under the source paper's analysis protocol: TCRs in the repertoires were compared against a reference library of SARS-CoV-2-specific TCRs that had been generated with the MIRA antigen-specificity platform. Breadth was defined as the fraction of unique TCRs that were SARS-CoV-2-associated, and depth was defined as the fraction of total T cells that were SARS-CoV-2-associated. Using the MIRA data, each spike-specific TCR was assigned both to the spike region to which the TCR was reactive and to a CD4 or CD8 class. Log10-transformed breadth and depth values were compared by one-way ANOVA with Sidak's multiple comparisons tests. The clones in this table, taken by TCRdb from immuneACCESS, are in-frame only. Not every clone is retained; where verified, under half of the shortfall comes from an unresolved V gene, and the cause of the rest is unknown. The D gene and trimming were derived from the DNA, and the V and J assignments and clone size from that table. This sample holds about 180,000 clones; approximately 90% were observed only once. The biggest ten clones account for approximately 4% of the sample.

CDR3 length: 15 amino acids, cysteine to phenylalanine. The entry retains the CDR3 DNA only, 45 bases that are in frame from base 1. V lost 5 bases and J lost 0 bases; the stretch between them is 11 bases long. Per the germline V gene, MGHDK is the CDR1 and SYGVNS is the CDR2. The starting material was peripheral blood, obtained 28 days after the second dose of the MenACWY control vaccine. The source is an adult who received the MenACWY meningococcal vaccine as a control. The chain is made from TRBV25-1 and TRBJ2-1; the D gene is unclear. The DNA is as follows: TGTGCCAGCAGTAACTCGCACAGCTCCTACAATGAGCAGTTCTTC. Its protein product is CASSNSHSSYNEQFF.